This T cell receptor beta chain was captured in a study of T cell repertoires in cytomegalovirus infection (dated by TCRdb to the late 2010s). With respect to the entire study: Alongside well-studied HLA-B-restricted epitopes, the peptide stimulations were aimed at recently identified HLA-C-restricted CMV epitopes, whose presentation resists viral immunomodulation. Donor HLA type was relevant to the analysis, because carriage of CMV infection together with the matching HLA type was indicated by public TCR beta signatures.

The investigation overall reported the following: The ex vivo response was dominated by HLA-C-restricted CMV-specific TCR beta clonotypes, and the single most frequent clonotype in two of eight donors was supplied by these HLA-C-restricted clonotypes. In both this cohort and an independent cohort of several hundred donors, the cumulative frequency of public TCR beta family members distinguished carriers of CMV infection plus the relevant HLA type.

The CDR3 contains 15 residues, cysteine and phenylalanine counted. Just CDR3 DNA is preserved here, 45 bases in frame from base 1. The junction shows trimming of 5 bases on V and 1 base on J, and the gene matches do not reach 4 bases of it. Reading the germline V gene gives CDR1 SGHVS and CDR2 FNYEAQ. Comments on this clonotype: The antigen it binds to is not known. It has no much larger one-base neighbor in the sample; base qualities were not kept.

Taken with the paper, the label for treatment or condition translates to: in vitro stimulation with specific CMV peptide epitopes to enrich CMV-specific T cells. TCRdb shows the sequencer as Illumina HiSeq 1500. In TCRdb, the public reads were trimmed at Q25 with fastp and aligned with MiXCR, with productive beta chains retained. Rows merge per CDR3 protein into single entries with the most common DNA and genes. The sample table contains hundreds of thousands of distinct CDR3 sequences; only one count was recorded for about 30% of them. Together, the top ten hold roughly 18% of the sample. This sample comprised cultured PBMCs, obtained from culture after CMV antigen stimulation. The TCR comes from a human donor in good health (CMV status not recorded). Some clones in this sample may be carry-over from other donors' samples. The chain is encoded by TRBV7-6 joined to TRBJ2-3, with 9 bases aligning to TRBD2. The nucleotides read TGTGCCAGCAGCACGACTAGCGGCGGCACAGATACGCAGTATTTT. It translates as CASSTTSGGTDTQYF. With the portions outside the CDR3 filled from the reference TRBV7-6 and TRBJ2-3 genes, the complete variable region becomes GAGVSQSPRYKVTKRGQDVALRCDPISGHVSLYWYRQALGQGPEFLTYFNYEAQQDKSGLPNDRFSAERPEGSISTLTIQRTEQRDSAMYRCASSTTSGGTDTQYFGPGTRLTVL.